A selection of T cell receptor beta chains follows, all from one sample in a study of Tregs in tolerant kidney transplant recipients. Libraries were prepared by immunoSEQ multiplex PCR; TCRdb keeps only in-frame clonotypes and omits some of them. The table shows 60,000 to 95,000 clones, with 98% occurring only once. The source was CD4+ T cells from blood, collected before the transplant. The receptors here all came from a human donor who received a combined kidney and bone marrow transplant. Both conserved end residues are part of each CDR3. A D gene is named only where the DNA matches it firmly. Clone size is stated in some rows and not others, as once, few, many or a class when expanded.

>.|15|.|TRBJ1-6|TRBV5-6
CASSLELGGDSPLHF
TGTGCCAGCAGCTTGGAGTTGGGTGGAGATTCACCCCTCCACTTT
>TRBD1|15|.|TRBJ1-1|TRBV2
CASSGDREGNTEAFF
TGTGCCAGCAGTGGGGACAGGGAGGGGAACACTGAAGCTTTCTTT
>TRBD1|13|.|TRBJ1-2|TRBV18
CASSPTGGNGYTF
TGTGCCAGCTCACCGACAGGGGGCAATGGCTACACCTTC
>.|13|.|TRBJ1-1|TRBV27
CASTDSRYTEAFF
TGTGCCAGCACTGACAGTAGATACACTGAAGCTTTCTTT
>.|16|.|TRBJ2-1|TRBV11-3
CASSLGRRFEELLAFF
TGTGCCAGCAGCTTAGGACGGCGGTTCGAGGAGCTCCTAGCGTTCTTC
>TRBD1|17|.|TRBJ1-2|TRBV28
CASSFLAPDRGFYGYTF
TGTGCCAGCAGTTTTCTTGCCCCGGACAGGGGGTTCTATGGCTACACCTTC
>TRBD1|15|.|TRBJ2-2|TRBV19
CASTIRTGNTGELFF
TGTGCCAGTACAATCCGGACAGGGAACACCGGGGAGCTGTTTTTT
>TRBD1|14|.|TRBJ1-5|TRBV7-9
CASSRDRDNQPQHF
TGTGCCAGCAGTCGGGACAGAGACAATCAGCCCCAGCATTTT
>.|15|.|TRBJ2-5|TRBV5-1
CASTLVRGMGETQYF
TGCGCCAGCACCTTGGTTCGCGGGATGGGTGAGACCCAGTACTTC
>.|15|.|TRBJ1-1|TRBV4-1
CASSQGTPTTTEAFF
TGCGCCAGCAGCCAGGGGACACCCACGACCACTGAAGCTTTCTTT
>TRBD1|15|.|TRBJ2-5|TRBV7-3
CASSSGTGPYETQYF
TGTGCCAGCAGCTCCGGGACAGGACCGTACGAGACCCAGTACTTC
>.|14|once|TRBJ2-5|TRBV19
CASSAGQYQETQYF
TGTGCCAGTAGTGCGGGACAGTATCAAGAGACCCAGTACTTC
>TRBD2|15|.|TRBJ2-7|TRBV7-3
CASSFEAGSSYEQYF
TGTGCCAGCAGCTTTGAAGCGGGAAGCTCCTACGAGCAGTACTTC
>.|15|.|TRBJ1-3|TRBV5-1
CASSGGQNSGNTIYF
TGCGCCAGCAGCGGTGGACAGAACTCTGGAAACACCATATATTTT
>.|14|.|TRBJ2-5|TRBV5-4
CASSPVGSQETQYF
TGTGCCAGCAGCCCCGTCGGGAGCCAAGAGACCCAGTACTTC
>.|12|.|TRBJ2-7|TRBV2
CASSYQGYEQYF
TGTGCCAGCAGTTATCAGGGTTACGAGCAGTACTTC
>.|16|once|TRBJ1-4|TRBV19
CASSIDIAGKNEKLFF
TGTGCCAGTAGTATAGATATTGCAGGCAAAAATGAAAAACTGTTTTTT
>.|14|.|TRBJ2-7|TRBV12-1
CASSLDSDFYEQYF
TGTGCCAGCAGCTTAGACAGCGACTTCTACGAGCAGTACTTC
>TRBD2|15|.|TRBJ2-2|TRBV29-1
CSVTGTSGNTGELFF
TGCAGCGTCACCGGGACTAGCGGGAACACCGGGGAGCTGTTTTTT
>.|13|.|TRBJ2-3|TRBV30
CAWNRLLTDTQYF
TGTGCCTGGAACAGGCTACTCACAGATACGCAGTATTTT
>TRBD1|14|.|TRBJ1-2|TRBV5-4
CASSLSLGQGGYTF
TGTGCCAGCAGCTTAAGTCTGGGACAGGGAGGCTACACCTTC
>TRBD1|15|.|TRBJ2-7|TRBV11-3
CASSLDVGQGYEQYF
TGTGCCAGCAGCTTAGACGTCGGACAGGGCTACGAGCAGTACTTC